This paragraph covers one TCR beta chain sequence. Its target is unknown. The data are from a study of OX40 agonist ivuxolimab in advanced cancers. The overall study: Patients' therapy was ivuxolimab, an antibody that acts as an agonist of OX40 (CD134). A mean age of 60 years, range roughly 23 to 85, was recorded, and roughly 80% were male. Partial responses occurred in Three dose-escalation patients, one with hepatocellular carcinoma and two with cutaneous melanoma. Broader study findings: At 0.1 to 3.0 mg/kg, clonal expansion of CD4+ and CD8+ blood T cells had occurred by week 6.

Sequencing used immunoSEQ multiplex PCR; TCRdb keeps in-frame clones, though not all of them. Seen here are about 88,000 clones, 85% observed once, and the top ten hold 0.2% to 0.25%. Trimming pared 4 bases from V and 1 base from J, leaving 8 bases between. Germline CDR1 reads SGHNT; CDR2 reads YYREEE (reference sequence). The CDR3 extends over 13 amino acids. The J gene is TRBJ1-1, the V gene TRBV5-4; maybe TRBD1 (5 bases). The clonotype was recovered from an adult with an advanced solid tumor such as melanoma, head and neck, liver or kidney cancer. The sequenced sample was CD4+ or CD8+ T cells sorted from blood, obtained in a trial of the OX40 agonist ivuxolimab. CDR3 region: CASSPTGNTEAFF. The CDR3 region has the DNA TGTGCCAGCAGCCCAACAGGGAACACTGAAGCTTTCTTT.